These 15 T cell receptor beta chains came from one sample sequenced in a study of blood T cell repertoires in COVID-19. TCRdb keeps only in-frame clones here, not all; method: immunoSEQ multiplex PCR. The data show around 130,000 clones, with roughly 72% seen just once and 9.5% to 14% held by the top ten. The sample taken for sequencing was peripheral blood. The receptors were sampled from a human donor in a cohort sampled during active COVID-19.

The V gene is TRBV6-5, the J gene TRBJ1-6; the D gene is possibly TRBD1 (5 bases). V gave up 8 bases and J gave up 10 bases, with 18 bases separating them. This CDR3 has 14 amino acids. Germline V lookup: CDR1 MNHEY, CDR2 SVGAGI. As DNA, the CDR3 is TGTGCCAGCCTTCCGGACACAACCGGGTCACCCCTCCACTTT. Residues: CASLPDTTGSPLHF.

The J gene is TRBJ2-4, the V gene TRBV5-4; D possibly corresponds to TRBD1 (6 bases). Trimming shortened V by 4 bases and J by 6 bases, and 17 bases separated the two germline ends. Per germline, CDR1 SGHNT and CDR2 YYREEE (reference sequence). The length of the CDR3 is 15 residues. The CDR3 reads CASSVIQGSVNIQYF. The CDR3 bases are TGTGCCAGCAGCGTGATACAGGGATCAGTAAACATTCAGTACTTC.

The chain couples TRBV11-2 to TRBJ1-1; a weak D match, TRBD1 (5 bases). CDR3 size: 14 residues. The V end was cut by 2 bases, the J end by 1 base, with 8 bases between. Germline V lookup: CDR1 SGHAT, CDR2 FQNNGV. CDR3 DNA sequence: TGTGCCAGCAGCTTAAACGGGGGGAACACTGAAGCTTTCTTT. Translation: CASSLNGGNTEAFF.

The gene calls are TRBV12-5 and TRBJ2-2, with unresolved D. CDR3 length: 17 residues. V lost 1 base, J lost 2 bases, and 14 bases lay in between. Per the germline V gene, CDR1 is LGHNT and CDR2 is FRNRAP. The CDR3 DNA follows: TGTGCTAGTGGTTTGGCCAGATCCTCACCCAACACCGGGGAGCTGTTTTTT. Residues: CASGLARSSPNTGELFF.

V and J are TRBV13 and TRBJ2-7; 8 bases are shared with TRBD1. From germline, CDR1 is PRHDT and CDR2 FYEKMQ (reference sequence). There are 15 residues in the CDR3. With 5 bases clipped from V and 4 bases from J, the junction kept 10 bases outside the gene matches. The CDR3 spells CASSERTGRWYEQYF. CDR3 in DNA: TGTGCCAGCAGCGAAAGGACAGGGCGGTGGTACGAGCAGTACTTC.

This clone was counted between two and nine times. The rearrangement joins TRBV7-8 to TRBJ1-1; D not certain. From germline, CDR1 is SGHVS and CDR2 FQNEAQ. The CDR3 spans 13 residues. The V gene lost 7 bases and the J gene lost 1 base, with 10 bases spanning the gap. The CDR3 coding sequence is TGTGCCAGCACCAGACTATCGAACACTGAAGCTTTCTTT. Its protein product is CASTRLSNTEAFF.

This clone was seen more than once but under ten times. This rearrangement joins TRBV18 to TRBJ2-6, with unresolved D. Germline CDR1 and CDR2: KGHSH and LQKENI. Trimming removed 6 bases at V and 0 bases at J, with 6 bases between. This CDR3 is 14 amino acids long. The CDR3 is CASSPYSGANVLTF. CDR3 sequence (DNA): TGTGCCAGCTCTCCCTACTCTGGGGCCAACGTCCTGACTTTC.

V usage is TRBV5-5 and J usage is TRBJ2-3; possible D gene TRBD2, 6 bases. This CDR3 has 14 amino acids. Trimming cost V 3 bases and J 5 bases, with 13 bases left between them. The germline CDR1 and CDR2 sequences are SGHKS and YYEKEE (reference sequence). CDR3 in amino acids: CASSWGRPGDTQYF. CDR3 DNA sequence: TGTGCCAGCAGCTGGGGGAGGCCCGGAGATACGCAGTATTTT.

The chain employs TRBV24-1 and TRBJ1-2; TRBD1 might be the D (5 bases). With 4 bases removed from V and 4 bases from J, the gap between germline ends came to 21 bases. This CDR3 is 17 amino acids long. Germline V gene sequence: CDR1 KGHDR, CDR2 SFDVKD. CDR3 coding DNA: TGTGCCACCAGTGACTCCGCTCCTGGACCGGGGGTCTATGGCTACACCTTC. Its protein is CATSDSAPGPGVYGYTF.

This chain links TRBV18 with TRBJ1-1; TRBD1 is a possible D gene (6 bases). V lost 5 bases and J lost 2, with 9 bases in between. This CDR3 region has 13 residues. Germline CDR1 KGHSH, CDR2 LQKENI. The CDR3 DNA sequence: TGTGCCAGCTCAGTACAGGGAAACACTGAAGCTTTCTTT. This sequence encodes CASSVQGNTEAFF.

The chain joins TRBV4-1 to TRBJ2-3; perhaps TRBD2 as D (6 bases). Germline CDR1 and CDR2: MGHRA and YSYEKL. This CDR3 region has 16 residues. Trimming removed 5 bases at V and 0 bases at J, with 15 bases between. For the CDR3, the DNA is TGCGCCAGCAGCGTCGGGGGAGCTTTTAGCACAGATACGCAGTATTTT. Translation gives CASSVGGAFSTDTQYF.

Only one count was recorded for this clone. V and J are TRBV27 and TRBJ2-5; 7 nucleotides agree with TRBD1. The V and J ends lost 5 bases and 7 bases, in that order; junction bases with no gene match: 16. This CDR3 spans 16 amino acids. Germline V gene sequence: CDR1 MNHEY, CDR2 SMNVEV (reference sequence). The DNA for the CDR3 is TGTGCCAGCAGTCCATCGACAGGGACCACCTGGGGGACCCAGTACTTC. Protein: CASSPSTGTTWGTQYF.

This rearrangement joins TRBV6-5 to TRBJ2-1; 9 nucleotides agree with TRBD2. J was trimmed by 9 bases and V by 4 bases; bases with no gene match: 4. This CDR3 is built from 13 residues. Germline assignment: CDR1 MNHEY and CDR2 SVGAGI. The CDR3 reads CASSSGLAGEQFF. The CDR3 DNA reads TGTGCCAGCAGTTCGGGACTAGCAGGTGAGCAGTTCTTC.

V and J are TRBV9 and TRBJ2-3; 7 bases fit TRBD1. J gave up 4 bases and V 4 bases, and 6 bases lay outside the gene matches. The CDR3 spans 14 residues. Germline CDR1 is SGDLS and CDR2 is YYNGEE. The CDR3 sequence: CASSLVQGADTQYF. The CDR3 region has the DNA TGTGCCAGCAGCCTTGTCCAGGGGGCAGATACGCAGTATTTT.

This chain links TRBV24-1 with TRBJ2-5; no clear D gene. V lost 4 bases and J lost 1, with 9 bases in between. The CDR3 is 14 residues long. The germline V gene encodes CDR1 KGHDR and CDR2 SFDVKD. This CDR3 is CATSDRRSQETQYF. DNA of the CDR3: TGTGCCACCAGTGACCGACGGAGCCAAGAGACCCAGTACTTC.